The 18 T cell receptor beta chains in this list originate from one sample, sequenced in a study of somatic mutations in cytotoxic T cells in rheumatoid arthritis. Sequenced by immunoSEQ multiplex PCR; TCRdb stores in-frame clones only, minus some. Among about 18,000 clones listed, about four fifths were seen once. What was sequenced was CD8+ T cells sorted from blood. The origin of the receptors is an adult with rheumatoid arthritis.

This clone showed up just once. The J gene is TRBJ2-1, the V gene TRBV12-5; D is perhaps TRBD1 (6 bases). There are 15 residues in the CDR3. CDR1 is LGHNT, CDR2 FRNRAP, per germline. V was shortened by 4 bases and J by 8 bases, with 18 bases between the two germline ends. CDR3 sequence: CASGSVQGVIDEQFF. CDR3 sequence (DNA): TGTGCTAGTGGTTCGGTACAGGGTGTTATCGATGAGCAGTTCTTC.

The chain couples TRBV4-1 to TRBJ2-1; 9 nucleotides match TRBD2. The germline V gene has CDR1 MGHRA and CDR2 YSYEKL. CDR3 length equals 15 residues. With 0 bases clipped from V and 8 bases from J, the junction kept 5 bases outside the gene matches. The CDR3 DNA is TGCGCCAGCAGCCAAGACCGCGGGAGGGCCGATGAGCAGTTCTTC. Translating gives CASSQDRGRADEQFF.

The CDR3 protein is CASSLAGASLNYEQYF. The CDR3 DNA follows: TGTGCCAGCAGCTTAGCGGGAGCCTCCCTTAACTACGAGCAGTACTTC. The V gene is TRBV7-9, the J gene TRBJ2-7; D perhaps matches TRBD2 (5 bases). The germline V gene has CDR1 SEHNR and CDR2 FQNEAQ (reference sequence). This CDR3 is 16 amino acids long. V lost 0 bases to trimming and J lost 3 bases, with 15 bases between them.

V is TRBV4-1 and J is TRBJ2-3, with D unclear. Germline CDR1 reads MGHRA; CDR2 reads YSYEKL. The CDR3 is made up of 13 amino acids. With 3 bases removed from V and 4 bases from J, the gap between germline ends came to 8 bases. CDR3 sequence (DNA): TGCGCCAGCAGCCACAGAAGGCCAGATACGCAGTATTTT. Protein sequence: CASSHRRPDTQYF.

V is TRBV6-1 and J is TRBJ2-7; 8 bases agree with TRBD1. The CDR3 extends over 14 amino acids. V shed 3 bases and J 3 bases; nucleotides not matched to a gene: 4. Germline V CDR1 and CDR2: MNHNS, SASEGT. CDR3 DNA: TGTGCCAGCAGTGATACGGGACAGGTCTACGAGCAGTACTTC. Amino acids: CASSDTGQVYEQYF.

This chain links TRBV30 with TRBJ1-2, with D possibly TRBD1 on 6 matching bases. Germline CDR1 and CDR2: GTSNPN and SVGIG (reference sequence). This CDR3 region has 11 residues. V was pared by 4 bases and J by 8 bases, with 11 bases between. CDR3 nucleotides: TGTGCCTGGAAGGGGGGGGGCGGCTACACCTTC. Translating it yields CAWKGGGGYTF.

The genes are TRBV27 and TRBJ2-2, with 11 bases lining up with TRBD2. Trimming took 4 bases from V and 4 from J; bases not matched to a gene: 5. Germline values: CDR1 MNHEY, CDR2 SMNVEV (reference sequence). This CDR3 spans 16 amino acids. The DNA for the CDR3 is TGTGCCAGCAGTTCCTTGACTAGCGGGGTCACCGGGGAGCTGTTTTTT. This translates into CASSSLTSGVTGELFF.

V is TRBV25-1 and J is TRBJ1-1; TRBD1 might be the D (5 bases). CDR1 is MGHDK and CDR2 is SYGVNS in the germline V gene. The CDR3 covers 17 residues. Trimming removed 1 base at V and 4 bases at J, with 19 bases between. Here the CDR3 reads CASSEWSPTGFFTEAFF. In DNA, the CDR3 is TGTGCCAGCAGTGAATGGTCCCCCACAGGTTTCTTCACTGAAGCTTTCTTT.

This chain joins TRBV9 and TRBJ2-1, with a weak D call TRBD2 (5 bases). The germline CDR1 and CDR2 sequences are SGDLS and YYNGEE. Trimming pared 2 bases from V and 0 bases from J, leaving 9 bases between. The CDR3 runs 15 residues. This chain's CDR3 is CASSVRGSSYNEQFF. CDR3 nucleotide sequence: TGTGCCAGCAGCGTTCGAGGGAGCTCCTACAATGAGCAGTTCTTC.

The V call is TRBV27, the J call TRBJ1-1; D is ambiguous. CDR3 size: 14 residues. Per germline, CDR1 MNHEY and CDR2 SMNVEV (reference sequence). V gave up 4 bases and J gave up 4 bases, with 13 bases separating them. In nucleotides, the CDR3 is TGTGCCAGCAGTTCCGGCTTCGGAGGCACTGAAGCTTTCTTT. Translating gives CASSSGFGGTEAFF.

This chain links TRBV27 with TRBJ2-1, with D perhaps matching TRBD1 (6 bases). Germline loops: CDR1 MNHEY, CDR2 SMNVEV (reference sequence). The CDR3 runs to 15 residues. The germline V and J ends were trimmed by 7 bases and 0 bases, with 13 bases remaining between them. CDR3: CASNEGDLSYNEQFF. As DNA, the CDR3 is TGTGCCAGCAATGAGGGGGACCTCTCCTACAATGAGCAGTTCTTC.

This rearrangement joins TRBV11-2 to TRBJ2-7; possibly TRBD1 for D (5 bases). This CDR3 spans 12 amino acids. Germline V lookup: CDR1 SGHAT, CDR2 FQNNGV. V lost 4 bases and J lost 3, with 7 bases in between. The chain's CDR3 is CASSSQGYEQYF. The CDR3, as DNA: TGTGCCAGCAGCTCCCAGGGCTACGAGCAGTACTTC. The full variable domain, its missing parts supplied by reference TRBV11-2 and TRBJ2-7, is EAGVAQSPRYKIIEKRQSVAFWCNPISGHATLYWYQQILGQGPKLLIQFQNNGVVDDSQLPKDRFSAERLKGVDSTLKIQPAKLEDSAVYLCASSSQGYEQYFGPGTRLTVT.

The sample holds a few counts of this clone. The chain has TRBV11-1 and TRBJ2-7; D gene uncertain. Germline CDR1 and CDR2: SGHAT and FQDESV (reference sequence). The V end was cut by 5 bases, the J end by 0 bases, with 11 bases between. The CDR3 spans 14 residues. CDR3 in DNA: TGTGCCAGCAGCCCTCCGTATGGCTCCTACGAGCAGTACTTC. This translates into CASSPPYGSYEQYF.

The V call is TRBV6-5, the J call TRBJ1-1, with D unclear. V lost 0 bases, J lost 2 bases, and 13 bases lay in between. CDR1 and CDR2 (germline): MNHEY, SVGAGI. This CDR3 has 16 amino acids. CDR3 in amino acids: CASSYSIWLINTEAFF. For the CDR3, the DNA is TGTGCCAGCAGTTACTCGATCTGGCTAATCAACACTGAAGCTTTCTTT.

The V and J genes are TRBV4-3 and TRBJ2-1; 8 nucleotides line up with TRBD2. The CDR3 length is 16 residues. Germline V CDR1 and CDR2: LGHNA, YSLEER. V trimming: 0 bases; J trimming: 7 bases; junction bases outside the gene matches: 8. CDR3 sequence reads: CASSQDPSGGGNEQFF. The DNA for the CDR3 is TGCGCCAGCAGCCAAGATCCCAGCGGGGGAGGGAATGAGCAGTTCTTC.

The chain has TRBV27 and TRBJ2-1; D could derive from TRBD1 or TRBD2 (5 bases each). This CDR3 comprises 18 residues. The germline CDR1 and CDR2 sequences are MNHEY and SMNVEV (reference sequence). V was cut by 1 base and J by 1 base, with 17 bases left in between. The CDR3, as DNA: TGTGCCAGCAGTTTATTATATACTAGAAAGGGGTCCTACAATGAGCAGTTCTTC. This gives the protein CASSLLYTRKGSYNEQFF.

The chain is built from TRBV15 and TRBJ1-5; D is ambiguous. CDR1 and CDR2 from the germline V gene are LNHNV and YYDKDF (reference sequence). The CDR3 length is 12 residues. With 4 bases removed from V and 4 bases from J, the gap between germline ends came to 5 bases. The CDR3 bases are TGTGCCACCAGCAACGGAAATCAGCCCCAGCATTTT. It is translated as CATSNGNQPQHF.

The V call is TRBV4-1, the J call TRBJ1-1; 7 nucleotides match TRBD1. The V gene's germline CDR1 is MGHRA and CDR2 YSYEKL. The CDR3 is 15 residues long. J gave up 6 bases and V 4 bases, and 11 bases lay outside the gene matches. The CDR3 loop reads CASSPTQGVVAEAFF. The CDR3 DNA reads as TGCGCCAGCAGCCCAACCCAGGGGGTAGTTGCTGAAGCTTTCTTT.